This T cell receptor beta chain is from a study of STAT5B mutations in CD4+ large granular lymphocyte leukemia. Notes on the study in general: TRBV06-family usage was enriched in top patient clones (8/27) versus controls (2/35). No patients shared main leukemic clonotypes, though 20% to 25% appeared at low frequency elsewhere.

The assay was run at survey level. TCRdb keeps only in-frame clones here, not all; method: immunoSEQ multiplex PCR. Of over 45,000 clones in the sample, 55% to 75% are singletons; the top ten hold less than 2%. The CDR3 is 16 amino acids. Germline V lookup: CDR1 SGHRS, CDR2 YFSETQ. Trimming cost V 4 bases and J 1 base; bases outside gene matches: 7. Turning to this clone: The target antigen is unknown.

This receptor was taken from a human donor in good health. Sequenced: CD4+ T cells from blood buffy coats. The rearrangement joins TRBV5-1 to TRBJ2-3, with TRBD1 matching 9 bases. The CDR3 coding sequence is TGCGCCAGCAGCACCGGGACAGGGACCGGCACAGATACGCAGTATTTT. Its translation is CASSTGTGTGTDTQYF.